One sample yielded the 3 T cell receptor beta chains listed below, sequenced in a study of cytomegalovirus exposure and HLA in healthy donors. This PCR relied on a set of 60 Vbeta primers and 13 Jbeta primers. Some clones are missing from TCRdb's copy, which holds only in-frame ones; the method was immunoSEQ multiplex PCR. The table has about 130,000 clones, around two thirds seen once. The sequenced sample was PBMCs. The receptor source for this set is a man in his late teens or twenties in good health and CMV-seropositive.

This chain joins TRBV19 and TRBJ1-1; no clear D. V gave up 5 bases and J gave up 1 base, with 8 bases separating them. The CDR3 is made up of 13 amino acids. The germline V gene encodes CDR1 LNHDA and CDR2 SQIVND (reference sequence). The CDR3 sequence: CASSWAGNTEAFF. The CDR3 DNA reads as TGTGCCAGTAGTTGGGCCGGGAACACTGAAGCTTTCTTT.

The CDR3 DNA reads as TGTGCCAGCAGCTTGCCGGGACAGGCCAACGTCCTGACTTTC. Encoded protein: CASSLPGQANVLTF. The rearrangement joins TRBV5-6 to TRBJ2-6, with a tentative D call TRBD1 (6 bases). Germline values: CDR1 SGHDT, CDR2 YYEEEE. This CDR3 spans 14 amino acids. Trimming cost V 1 base and J 6 bases, with 8 bases left between them.

The V call is TRBV18, the J call TRBJ1-4; 9 nucleotides agree with TRBD1. CDR1 and CDR2 (germline): KGHSH, LQKENI. The CDR3 is made up of 14 amino acids. The V and J ends lost 3 bases and 12 bases, in that order; junction bases with no gene match: 8. The CDR3 region has the DNA TGTGCCAGCTCACCCTCGGGACAGGGCTCAGAACTGTTTTTT. Translating gives CASSPSGQGSELFF.